The clone carrying this TCR beta chain was observed a few times. Its target is unknown. These data belong to a study of T cells in Graves' hyperthyroidism and ophthalmopathy. General study points: Also found in blood were most expanded thyroid clonotypes above 0.001.

An absence of ophthalmopathy progression within 18 months meant stable Graves' hyperthyroidism. Uncontrolled infection, other autoimmune disease, pregnancy and lactation each barred patients from inclusion. CDR1 is SGHTA, CDR2 FQGNSA, per germline. Trimming cost V 5 bases and J 4 bases; bases outside gene matches: 5. This CDR3 contains 14 residues. The source material, RNA transcripts, was used to amplify TCR beta CDR3 regions. The primer set for the first-round RT-PCR of the TCR CDR3 was HTBI. Each CDR3 protein gets one entry after TCRdb re-called the multiplex PCR reads with MiXCR. The data hold 200,000 to 250,000 distinct CDR3 sequences, with 15% to 20% observed a single time.

This sequence joins TRBV7-2 and TRBJ1-2; TRBD1 matches 9 bases. The sequence was collected from a man in his fifties with Graves' hyperthyroidism. Sequencing input: blood. This CDR3 is CASSAQGASYGYTF. In DNA, the CDR3 is TGTGCCAGCAGCGCACAGGGGGCATCCTATGGCTACACCTTC.